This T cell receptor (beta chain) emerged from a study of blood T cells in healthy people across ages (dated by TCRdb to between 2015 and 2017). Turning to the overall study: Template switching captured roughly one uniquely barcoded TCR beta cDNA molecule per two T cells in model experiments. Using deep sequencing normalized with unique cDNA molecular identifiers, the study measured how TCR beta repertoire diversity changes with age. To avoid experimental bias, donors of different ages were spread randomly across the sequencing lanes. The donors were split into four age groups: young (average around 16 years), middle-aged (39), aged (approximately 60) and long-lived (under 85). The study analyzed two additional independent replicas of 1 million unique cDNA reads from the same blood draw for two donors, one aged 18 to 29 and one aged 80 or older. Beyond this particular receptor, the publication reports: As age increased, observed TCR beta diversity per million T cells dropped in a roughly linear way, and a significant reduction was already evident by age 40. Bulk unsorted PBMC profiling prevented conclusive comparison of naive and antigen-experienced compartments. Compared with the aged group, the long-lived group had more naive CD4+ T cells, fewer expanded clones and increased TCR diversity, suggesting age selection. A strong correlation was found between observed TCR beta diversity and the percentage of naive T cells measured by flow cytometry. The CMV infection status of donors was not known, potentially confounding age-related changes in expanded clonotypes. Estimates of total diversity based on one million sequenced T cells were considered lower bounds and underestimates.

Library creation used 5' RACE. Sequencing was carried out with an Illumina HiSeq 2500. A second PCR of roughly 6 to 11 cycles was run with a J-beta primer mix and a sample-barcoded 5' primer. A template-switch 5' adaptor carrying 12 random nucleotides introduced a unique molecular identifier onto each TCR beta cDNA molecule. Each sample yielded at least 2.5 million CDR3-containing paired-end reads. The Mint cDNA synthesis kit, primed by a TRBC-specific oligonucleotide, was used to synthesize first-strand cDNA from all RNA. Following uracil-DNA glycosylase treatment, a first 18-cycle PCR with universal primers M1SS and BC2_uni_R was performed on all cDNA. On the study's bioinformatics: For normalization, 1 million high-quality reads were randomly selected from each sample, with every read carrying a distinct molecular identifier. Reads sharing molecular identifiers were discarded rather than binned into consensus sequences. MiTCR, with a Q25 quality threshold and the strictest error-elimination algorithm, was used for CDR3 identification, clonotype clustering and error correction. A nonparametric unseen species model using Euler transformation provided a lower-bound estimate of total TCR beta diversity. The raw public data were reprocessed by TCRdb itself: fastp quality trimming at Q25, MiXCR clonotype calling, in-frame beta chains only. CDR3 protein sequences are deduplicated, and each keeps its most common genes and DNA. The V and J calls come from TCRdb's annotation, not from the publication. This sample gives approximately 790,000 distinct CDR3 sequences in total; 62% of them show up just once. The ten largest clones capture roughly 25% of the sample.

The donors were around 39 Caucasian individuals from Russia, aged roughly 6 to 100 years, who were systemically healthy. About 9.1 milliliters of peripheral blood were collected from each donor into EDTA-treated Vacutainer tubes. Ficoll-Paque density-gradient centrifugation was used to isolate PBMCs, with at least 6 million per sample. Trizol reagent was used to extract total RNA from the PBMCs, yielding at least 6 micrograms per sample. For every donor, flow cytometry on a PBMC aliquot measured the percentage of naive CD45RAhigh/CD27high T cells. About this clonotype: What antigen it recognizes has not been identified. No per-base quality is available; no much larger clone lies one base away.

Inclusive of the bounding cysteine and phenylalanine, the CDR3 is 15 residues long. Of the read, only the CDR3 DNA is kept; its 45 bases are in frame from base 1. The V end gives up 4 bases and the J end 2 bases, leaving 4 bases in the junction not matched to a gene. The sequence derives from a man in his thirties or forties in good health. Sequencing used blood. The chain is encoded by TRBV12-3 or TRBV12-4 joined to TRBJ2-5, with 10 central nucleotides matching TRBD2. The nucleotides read TGTGCCAGCAGTTCCCTAGCGGGGGTACAAGAGACCCAGTACTTC. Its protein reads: CASSSLAGVQETQYF.